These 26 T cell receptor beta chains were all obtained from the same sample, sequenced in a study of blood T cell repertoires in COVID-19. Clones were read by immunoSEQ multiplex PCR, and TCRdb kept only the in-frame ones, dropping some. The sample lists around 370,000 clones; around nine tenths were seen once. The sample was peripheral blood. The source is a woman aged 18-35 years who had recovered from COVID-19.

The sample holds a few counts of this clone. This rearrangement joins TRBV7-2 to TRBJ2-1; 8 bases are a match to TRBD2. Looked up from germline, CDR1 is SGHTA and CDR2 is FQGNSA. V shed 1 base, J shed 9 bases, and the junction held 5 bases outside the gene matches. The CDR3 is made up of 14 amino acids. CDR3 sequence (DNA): TGTGCCAGCAGCTTAGACGGGAGGGCCACTGAGCAGTTCTTC. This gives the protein CASSLDGRATEQFF.

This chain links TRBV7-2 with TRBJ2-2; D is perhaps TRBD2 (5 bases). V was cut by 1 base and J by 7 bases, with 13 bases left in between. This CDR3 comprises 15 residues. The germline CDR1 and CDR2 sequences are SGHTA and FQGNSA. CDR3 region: CASSLVGGPGGELFF. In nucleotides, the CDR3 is TGTGCCAGCAGCTTAGTAGGAGGTCCAGGCGGGGAGCTGTTTTTT.

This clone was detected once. CDR3 sequence (DNA): TGTGCCACCAGCAGAGAAGACTGGGTTCAAGATACGCAGTATTTT. Its protein product is CATSREDWVQDTQYF. The chain carries TRBV15 and TRBJ2-3; unclear D gene. With 0 bases removed from V and 5 bases from J, the gap between germline ends came to 12 bases. The CDR3 totals 15 residues. Per germline, CDR1 LNHNV and CDR2 YYDKDF (reference sequence).

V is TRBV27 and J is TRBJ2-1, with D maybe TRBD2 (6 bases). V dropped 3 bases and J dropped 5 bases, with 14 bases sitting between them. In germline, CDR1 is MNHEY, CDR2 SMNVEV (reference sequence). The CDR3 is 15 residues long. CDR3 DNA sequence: TGTGCCAGCAGTTTTGGAGGGCTCGGTCACAATGAGCAGTTCTTC. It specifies CASSFGGLGHNEQFF.

The CDR3 is CASISPAGEQYV. The CDR3 nucleotides are TGTGCCAGCATCTCGCCGGCGGGGGAGCAGTACGTC. V is TRBV6-5 and J is TRBJ2-7; D is perhaps TRBD2 (6 bases). V shed 7 bases and J shed 7 bases, with 14 bases lying between them. There are 12 residues in the CDR3. Germline CDR1 and CDR2: MNHEY and SVGAGI.

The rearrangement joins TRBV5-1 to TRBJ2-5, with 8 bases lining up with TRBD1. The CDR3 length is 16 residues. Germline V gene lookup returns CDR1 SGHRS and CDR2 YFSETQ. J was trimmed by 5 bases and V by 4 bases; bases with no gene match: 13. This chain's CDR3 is CASSPQGQGAGETQYF. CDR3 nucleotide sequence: TGCGCCAGCAGCCCACAGGGTCAGGGGGCCGGGGAGACCCAGTACTTC.

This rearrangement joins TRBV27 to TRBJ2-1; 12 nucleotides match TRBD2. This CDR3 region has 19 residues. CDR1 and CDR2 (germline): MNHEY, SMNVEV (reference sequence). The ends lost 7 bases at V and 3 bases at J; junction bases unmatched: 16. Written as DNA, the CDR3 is TGTGCCAGCAACGACGGACCGAAACTAGCGGGGGGTTTCTACAATGAGCAGTTCTTC. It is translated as CASNDGPKLAGGFYNEQFF.

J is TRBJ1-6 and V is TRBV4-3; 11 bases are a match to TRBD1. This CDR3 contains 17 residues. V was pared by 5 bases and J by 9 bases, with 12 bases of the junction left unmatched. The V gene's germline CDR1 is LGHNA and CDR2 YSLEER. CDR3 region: CASSKRLGQGVGSPLHF. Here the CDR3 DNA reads TGCGCCAGCAGCAAACGCTTGGGACAGGGGGTCGGTTCACCCCTCCACTTT.

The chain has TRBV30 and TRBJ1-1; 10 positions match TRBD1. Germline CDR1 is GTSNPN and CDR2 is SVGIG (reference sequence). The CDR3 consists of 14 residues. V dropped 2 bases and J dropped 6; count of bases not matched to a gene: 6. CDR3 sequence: CAWSMGDRGSEAFF. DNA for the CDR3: TGTGCCTGGAGTATGGGGGACAGGGGATCTGAAGCTTTCTTT.

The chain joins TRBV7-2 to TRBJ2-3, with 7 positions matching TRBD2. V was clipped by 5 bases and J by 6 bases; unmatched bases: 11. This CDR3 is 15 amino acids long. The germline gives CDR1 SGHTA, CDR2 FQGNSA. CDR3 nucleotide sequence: TGTGCCAGCAGCAATGAAGCGGGAATGGGGGATACGCAGTATTTT. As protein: CASSNEAGMGDTQYF.

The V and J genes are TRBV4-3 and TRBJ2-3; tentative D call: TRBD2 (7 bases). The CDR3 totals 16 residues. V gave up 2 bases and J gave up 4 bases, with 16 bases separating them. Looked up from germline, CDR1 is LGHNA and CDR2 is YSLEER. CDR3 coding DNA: TGCGCCAGCAGCCAACCGAGGGGGGGGACCCCAGATACGCAGTATTTT. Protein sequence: CASSQPRGGTPDTQYF.

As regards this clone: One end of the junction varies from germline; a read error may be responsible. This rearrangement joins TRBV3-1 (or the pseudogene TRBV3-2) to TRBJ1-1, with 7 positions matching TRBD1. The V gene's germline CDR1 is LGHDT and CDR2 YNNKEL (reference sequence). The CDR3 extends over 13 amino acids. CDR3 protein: CASTQGGSTEAFF. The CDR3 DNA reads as TGTGCCAGCACCCAAGGGGGCTCCACTGAAGCTTTCTTT.

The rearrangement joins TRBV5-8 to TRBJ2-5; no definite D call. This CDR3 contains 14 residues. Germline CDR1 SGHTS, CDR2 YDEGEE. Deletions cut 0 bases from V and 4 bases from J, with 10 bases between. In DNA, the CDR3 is TGTGCCAGCAGCTTGGTCGGGTCGGGAGAGACCCAGTACTTC. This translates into CASSLVGSGETQYF.

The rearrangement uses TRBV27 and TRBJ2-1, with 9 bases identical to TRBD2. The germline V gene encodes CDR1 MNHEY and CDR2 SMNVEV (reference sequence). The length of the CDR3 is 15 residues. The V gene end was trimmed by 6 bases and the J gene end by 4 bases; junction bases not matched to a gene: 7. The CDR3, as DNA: TGTGCCAGCAGCCCTAAAGCGGGAGGTTACAATGAGCAGTTCTTC. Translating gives CASSPKAGGYNEQFF.

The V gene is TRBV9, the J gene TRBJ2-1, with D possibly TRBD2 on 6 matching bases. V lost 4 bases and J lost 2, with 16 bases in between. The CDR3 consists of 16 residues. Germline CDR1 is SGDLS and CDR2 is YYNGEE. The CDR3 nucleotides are TGTGCCAGCAGCCACCGACTAGGGGTCACCTACAATGAGCAGTTCTTC. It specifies CASSHRLGVTYNEQFF.

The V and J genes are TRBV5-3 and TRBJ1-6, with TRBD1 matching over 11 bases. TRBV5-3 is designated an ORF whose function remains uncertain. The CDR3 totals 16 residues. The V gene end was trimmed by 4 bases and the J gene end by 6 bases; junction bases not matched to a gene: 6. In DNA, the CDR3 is TGTGCCAGAAGCCGGGGACAGGGGGACCGTAATTCACCCCTCCACTTT. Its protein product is CARSRGQGDRNSPLHF.

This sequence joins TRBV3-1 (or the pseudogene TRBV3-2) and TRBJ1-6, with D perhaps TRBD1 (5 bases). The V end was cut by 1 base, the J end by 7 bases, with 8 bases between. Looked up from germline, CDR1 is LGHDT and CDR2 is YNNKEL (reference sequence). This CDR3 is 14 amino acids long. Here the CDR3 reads CASSQAQGNSPLHF. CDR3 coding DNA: TGTGCCAGCAGCCAAGCGCAGGGAAATTCACCCCTCCACTTT.

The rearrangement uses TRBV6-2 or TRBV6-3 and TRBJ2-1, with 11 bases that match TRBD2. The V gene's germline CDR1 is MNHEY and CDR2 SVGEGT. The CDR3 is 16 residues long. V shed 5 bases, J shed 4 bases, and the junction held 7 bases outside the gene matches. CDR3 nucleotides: TGTGCCAGCAGTCACTGGACTAGCGGGCTTTACAATGAGCAGTTCTTC. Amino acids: CASSHWTSGLYNEQFF.

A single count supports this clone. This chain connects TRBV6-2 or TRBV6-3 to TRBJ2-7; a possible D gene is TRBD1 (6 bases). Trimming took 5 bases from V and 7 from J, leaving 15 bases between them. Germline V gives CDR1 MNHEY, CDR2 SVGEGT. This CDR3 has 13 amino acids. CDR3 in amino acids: CASSRTGLGEQYV. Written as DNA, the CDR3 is TGTGCCAGCAGTCGAACAGGGCTGGGGGAGCAGTACGTC.

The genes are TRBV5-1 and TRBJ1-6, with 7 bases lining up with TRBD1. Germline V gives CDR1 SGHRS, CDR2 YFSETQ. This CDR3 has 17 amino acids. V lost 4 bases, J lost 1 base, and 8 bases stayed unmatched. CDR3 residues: CASSLMTGRSYNSPLHF. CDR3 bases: TGCGCCAGCAGCCTAATGACAGGGAGGTCCTATAATTCACCCCTCCACTTT.

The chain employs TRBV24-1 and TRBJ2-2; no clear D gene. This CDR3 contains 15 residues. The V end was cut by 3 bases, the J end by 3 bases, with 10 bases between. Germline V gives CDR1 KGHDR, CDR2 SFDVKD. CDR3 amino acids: CATSDMRWDTGELFF. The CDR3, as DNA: TGTGCCACCAGTGATATGAGGTGGGACACCGGGGAGCTGTTTTTT.

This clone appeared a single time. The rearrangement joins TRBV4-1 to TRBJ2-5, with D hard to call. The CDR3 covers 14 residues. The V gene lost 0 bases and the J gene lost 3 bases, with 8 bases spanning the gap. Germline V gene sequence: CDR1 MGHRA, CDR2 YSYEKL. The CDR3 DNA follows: TGCGCCAGCAGCCAAGATTCACAGAAAGAGACCCAGTACTTC. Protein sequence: CASSQDSQKETQYF.

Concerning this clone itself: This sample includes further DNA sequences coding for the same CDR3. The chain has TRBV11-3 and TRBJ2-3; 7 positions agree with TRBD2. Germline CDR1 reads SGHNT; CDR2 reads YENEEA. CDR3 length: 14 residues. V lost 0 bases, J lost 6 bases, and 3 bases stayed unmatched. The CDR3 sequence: CASSLEAGSDTQYF. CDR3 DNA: TGTGCCAGCAGCTTAGAAGCGGGATCCGATACGCAGTATTTT.

The DNA of the CDR3 is TGTGCCACCAGCAGAGATCAGGGGAGGGTTGAAGCTTTCTTT. Protein sequence: CATSRDQGRVEAFF. The chain employs TRBV15 and TRBJ1-1; D might be TRBD1 (6 bases). The CDR3 consists of 14 residues. CDR1 and CDR2 from the germline V gene are LNHNV and YYDKDF (reference sequence). The V end was cut by 0 bases, the J end by 7 bases, with 12 bases between. The full variable domain, its missing parts supplied by reference TRBV15 and TRBJ1-1, is DAMVIQNPRYQVTQFGKPVTLSCSQTLNHNVMYWYQQKSSQAPKLLFHYYDKDFNNEADTPDNFQSRRPNTSFCFLDIRSPGLGDTAMYLCATSRDQGRVEAFFGQGTRLTVV.

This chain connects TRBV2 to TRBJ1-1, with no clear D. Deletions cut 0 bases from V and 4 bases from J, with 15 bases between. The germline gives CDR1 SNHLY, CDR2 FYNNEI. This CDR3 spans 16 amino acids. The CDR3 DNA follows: TGTGCCAGCAGTGAAGCTAGGGCCGGGCGGGGCACTGAAGCTTTCTTT. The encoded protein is CASSEARAGRGTEAFF.

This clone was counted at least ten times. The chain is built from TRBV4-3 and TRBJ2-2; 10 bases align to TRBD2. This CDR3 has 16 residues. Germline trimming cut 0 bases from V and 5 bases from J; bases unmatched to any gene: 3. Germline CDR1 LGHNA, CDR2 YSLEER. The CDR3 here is CASSQDSSGRTGELFF. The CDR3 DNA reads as TGCGCCAGCAGCCAAGACTCTAGCGGGAGAACCGGGGAGCTGTTTTTT.